The clone carrying this T cell receptor (beta chain) was seen only a few times. Its antigen is unidentified. The data originate from a study of beta chain features in type 1 diabetes. Overall study findings and caveats: Patients with Type 1 diabetes showed moderately but significantly shorter TCRB CDR3s in all four CD4+ subsets.

The length of the CDR3 is 18 residues. Germline loops: CDR1 SEHNR, CDR2 FQNEAQ (reference sequence). Germline trimming cut 6 bases from V and 3 bases from J; bases unmatched to any gene: 17. Of the isolated RNA, all was reverse transcribed, and so the sequenced material was expressed TCRB transcripts. Libraries were prepared by immunoSEQ multiplex PCR; TCRdb keeps only in-frame clonotypes and omits some of them. The sample consists of hundreds of thousands of clones, roughly an eighth of them appearing once. The V gene is TRBV7-9, the J gene TRBJ1-1; 9 positions agree with TRBD1. The receptor was isolated from a man aged 18 to 30 with type 1 diabetes. The sequenced sample consisted of naive CD4+ T cells from blood. The CDR3 DNA sequence: TGTGCCAGCAGACCAAACCGGGACAGGGAGCGGCGGGACACTGAAGCTTTCTTT. Its protein is CASRPNRDRERRDTEAFF.